The rows below give T cell receptor beta chains drawn from one sample of a study of blood T cell repertoires in COVID-19. The method was immunoSEQ multiplex PCR; TCRdb's version includes in-frame clones alone and lacks a portion of them. The table lists 200,000 to 300,000 clones, more than 80% of them singletons, with approximately 3.3% in the top ten. The specimen sequenced was peripheral blood. The receptor set was obtained from a woman aged 40 to 49 with acute or convalescent COVID-19. The CDR3 runs from the conserved cysteine through the conserved F or W. D genes are given only for firm matches. Not all rows give a size; the values are once, few, many and, for expanded clones, a class.

D gene,V gene,clone size,J gene,CDR3 DNA,CDR3 protein
-,TRBV11-2,-,TRBJ1-2,TGTGCCAGCAGCTTAGCGCGAGCTTCTAACTATGGCTACACCTTC,CASSLARASNYGYTF
-,TRBV27,-,TRBJ2-1,TGTGCCAGCAGCCCGAGCGCTGGGGAGTCCTACAATGAGCAGTTCTTC,CASSPSAGESYNEQFF
TRBD2,TRBV5-5,-,TRBJ2-1,TGTGCCAGCAGCACAAGTAGCGGGGGGGCCTACAATGAGCAGTTCTTC,CASSTSSGGAYNEQFF
TRBD1,TRBV29-1,-,TRBJ2-1,TGCAGCGTTGATCAGGGGGCCTATTCCTACAATGAGCAGTTCTTC,CSVDQGAYSYNEQFF
-,TRBV10-3,-,TRBJ2-1,TGTGCCATCAGTGAGTCTTGGGCCAATGAGCAGTTCTTC,CAISESWANEQFF
TRBD1,TRBV2,-,TRBJ1-6,TGTGCCAGCAATCCGGACAGGCCGGGGAATTCACCCCTCCACTTT,CASNPDRPGNSPLHF
TRBD1,TRBV18,-,TRBJ1-2,TGTGCCAGCTCACCGGGACAGGGGCTCTATGGCTACACCTTC,CASSPGQGLYGYTF
TRBD2,TRBV9,-,TRBJ2-1,TGTGCCAGCATTAAGCTAGCGGATTCCTACAATGAGCAGTTCTTC,CASIKLADSYNEQFF
TRBD2,TRBV7-8,-,TRBJ2-3,TGTGCCAGCCTCCGGGGAGCGGGGGGACCCCAGAGTACGCAGTATTTT,CASLRGAGGPQSTQYF
-,TRBV19,-,TRBJ2-1,TGTGCCAGTAGTCCCCTAATCTACAATGAGCAGTTCTTC,CASSPLIYNEQFF
-,TRBV12-2,-,TRBJ2-5,TGTGCAAGTCCCTATGATAAAGAGACCCAGTACTTC,CASPYDKETQYF
-,TRBV5-6,-,TRBJ2-3,TGTGCCAGCAGCTCGAACCTAATCACAGATACGCAGTATTTT,CASSSNLITDTQYF
TRBD2,TRBV11-1,-,TRBJ2-5,TGTGCCAGCAGCTTAGATAGCGGGGGGGCGGAGACCCAGTACTTC,CASSLDSGGAETQYF
TRBD2,TRBV5-4,-,TRBJ2-5,TGTGCCAGCAGCTTAGGGCCTAGCGGGGGAGAGACCCAGTACTTC,CASSLGPSGGETQYF
TRBD1,TRBV9,-,TRBJ1-4,TGTGCCAGCAGCCTTACAGGGGGTTTAAATGAAAAACTGTTTTTT,CASSLTGGLNEKLFF
-,TRBV7-2,-,TRBJ1-4,TGTGCCAGCAGCTTAGCGAGAGGGCTGGGTGAAAAACTGTTTTTT,CASSLARGLGEKLFF
-,TRBV12-3/TRBV12-4,-,TRBJ1-6,TGTGCCAGCAGTCCCTACGCTTCACCCCTCCACTTT,CASSPYASPLHF
-,TRBV24-1,few,TRBJ1-4,TGTGCCACCAGTGACCCCTACAGGGACAATGAAAAACTGTTTTTT,CATSDPYRDNEKLFF
-,TRBV2,-,TRBJ1-2,TGTGCCAGCCGGTGGGTGGGGGAGGAAGGCTACACCTTC,CASRWVGEEGYTF
-,TRBV6-1,-,TRBJ2-3,TGTGCCAGCAGTGAAAAGTTGGTAGGCACAGATACGCAGTATTTT,CASSEKLVGTDTQYF
-,TRBV11-2,-,TRBJ1-1,TGTGCCAGCAGCTTAGATCAGTCAGGAGGGGACACTGAAGCTTTCTTT,CASSLDQSGGDTEAFF
TRBD2,TRBV4-1,-,TRBJ2-3,TGCGCCAGCAGCCAGGGACCTAGCGGGGGGGCCTATAGAGATACGCAGTATTTT,CASSQGPSGGAYRDTQYF
TRBD2,TRBV19,-,TRBJ2-5,TGTGCCAGTAAACTAGCGGGGGCCCTTGGGGAGACCCAGTACTTC,CASKLAGALGETQYF
-,TRBV7-2,-,TRBJ1-2,TGTGCCAGCAGCTTAGCTACATGGGGCTACACCTTC,CASSLATWGYTF
TRBD2,TRBV5-1,-,TRBJ2-5,TGCGCCAGCAGCTTGGCAATAGTTGGGCGGGGGGGCCAAGAGACCCAGTACTTC,CASSLAIVGRGGQETQYF
-,TRBV6-2/TRBV6-3,-,TRBJ1-1,TGTGCCAGCAGTCCCCTCGAGACCGCGGGGACTGAAGCTTTCTTT,CASSPLETAGTEAFF
-,TRBV5-1,-,TRBJ1-3,TGCGCCAGCAGCTTGGACGGTGTGCGTGCCGTTGGAAACACCATATATTTT,CASSLDGVRAVGNTIYF
TRBD2,TRBV11-2,-,TRBJ2-2,TGTGCCAGCAGCTTAGGGTCTGGGGGGGCGAACACCGGGGAGCTGTTTTTT,CASSLGSGGANTGELFF
TRBD1,TRBV12-3/TRBV12-4,-,TRBJ1-1,TGTGCCAGCAGTAGTGCAGGGGGCACTGAAGCTTTCTTT,CASSSAGGTEAFF
TRBD2,TRBV29-1,-,TRBJ2-4,TGCAGCGTTGAATTGACTAGCGGGGACATTCAGTACTTC,CSVELTSGDIQYF
TRBD1,TRBV30,-,TRBJ1-2,TGTGCCTGGAGCCTTGGACAGGGGTATGGCTACACCTTC,CAWSLGQGYGYTF
-,TRBV5-6,few,TRBJ1-2,TGTGCCAGCAGCACGACGGGAAACTATGGCTACACCTTC,CASSTTGNYGYTF
TRBD1,TRBV28,-,TRBJ1-4,TGTGCCAGCAGCTCCCCAGGGACAGGGGTGGATGAAAAACTGTTTTTT,CASSSPGTGVDEKLFF